These T cell receptor beta chains were read from a single sample in a study of blood T cells in healthy people across ages. TCRdb passed the 5' RACE reads through MiXCR, listing each CDR3 protein once. The table records about 1,500,000 distinct CDR3 sequences, 25% to 30% of them present only once. Sequenced: blood. The source is a woman in her twenties or thirties in good health. CDR3s include the opening cysteine and the closing phenylalanine or tryptophan. The D gene is left open where the match is weak. Size tells how often a clone was seen (once, few, many) or the class of an expanded clone, and some rows leave it out.

J: TRBJ2-1; V: TRBV20-1; D: TRBD2; size: once; DNA: TGCAGTGCTAGAGATCCTAGCGGGAATCACAATGAGCAGTTCTTC; CDR3: CSARDPSGNHNEQFF
J: TRBJ2-3; V: TRBV5-6; D: TRBD2; size: .; DNA: TGTGCCAGCAGTTTCGCCGGGACTAGCGTCACAGATACGCAGTATTTT; CDR3: CASSFAGTSVTDTQYF
J: TRBJ2-7; V: TRBV12-3/TRBV12-4; D: .; size: many; DNA: TGTGCCAGCAGTTTAGGGACAGACGAGCAGTACTTC; CDR3: CASSLGTDEQYF
J: TRBJ2-3; V: TRBV12-3/TRBV12-4; D: .; size: few; DNA: TGTGCCAGCAGTTTGGCCGGGTACAATACGCAGTATTTT; CDR3: CASSLAGYNTQYF
J: TRBJ2-1; V: TRBV24-1; D: TRBD2; size: .; DNA: TGTGCCACCAGTGAGGGGGTTAGCGGGAGAGGGAATGAGCAGTTCTTC; CDR3: CATSEGVSGRGNEQFF
J: TRBJ2-1; V: TRBV20-1; D: .; size: few; DNA: TGCAGTGCTCCGAACGGAGACAATGAGCAGTTCTTC; CDR3: CSAPNGDNEQFF
J: TRBJ2-5; V: TRBV2; D: .; size: few; DNA: TGTGCCAGCAGTGACAACAGGGTCTGGGAGACCCAGTACTTC; CDR3: CASSDNRVWETQYF
J: TRBJ2-7; V: TRBV28; D: .; size: .; DNA: TGTGCCAGCGCGATTTCCCGGGACCCATTAGAGCAGTACTTC; CDR3: CASAISRDPLEQYF
J: TRBJ2-1; V: TRBV5-6; D: .; size: few; DNA: TGTGCCAGCAGCATAGCACATGAGCAGTTCTTC; CDR3: CASSIAHEQFF
J: TRBJ1-1; V: TRBV12-3/TRBV12-4; D: .; size: once; DNA: TGTGCCAGCAGTTTCGGGGGGCTCCACACTGAAGCTTTCTTT; CDR3: CASSFGGLHTEAFF
J: TRBJ1-4; V: TRBV7-8; D: .; size: few; DNA: TGTGCCAGCAGCTTATCTGGATATAAAGGGGCAACTAATGAAAAACTGTTTTTT; CDR3: CASSLSGYKGATNEKLFF
J: TRBJ2-2; V: TRBV5-1; D: .; size: .; DNA: TGCGCCAGCAGCTTGAGGGACTTGGCGGGGACCGGGGAGCGGTTTTTT; CDR3: CASSLRDLAGTGERFF
J: TRBJ1-5; V: TRBV10-3; D: TRBD1; size: .; DNA: TGTGCCATCAGCGGACAGGGGGGGAATCGGCCCCAGCATTTT; CDR3: CAISGQGGNRPQHF
J: TRBJ2-7; V: TRBV20-1; D: .; size: .; DNA: TGCAGTGCCCCGAGGGAGGAAGGGTCCTACGAGCAGTACTTC; CDR3: CSAPREEGSYEQYF
J: TRBJ2-7; V: TRBV10-3; D: .; size: few; DNA: TGTGCCACCAGTGAGGGCAATACCTACGAGCAGTACTTC; CDR3: CATSEGNTYEQYF
J: TRBJ2-7; V: TRBV25-1; D: .; size: few; DNA: TGTGCCAGCAGAAAGACAGAATCCTACGAGCAGTACTTC; CDR3: CASRKTESYEQYF
J: TRBJ1-4; V: TRBV20-1; D: .; size: .; DNA: TGCAGTGCTAGAGCTCGACAAGGAACGCGGAAACTGTTTTTT; CDR3: CSARARQGTRKLFF
J: TRBJ1-2; V: TRBV10-3; D: .; size: .; DNA: TGTGCCATCAGTGAGTCGTCGGGGGGAAGTAACTATGGCTACACCTTC; CDR3: CAISESSGGSNYGYTF
J: TRBJ2-7; V: TRBV18; D: TRBD2; size: .; DNA: TGTGCCAGCTCACCATACGGACGGGGGACTAGCGGGACGTACAATGAGCAGTACTTC; CDR3: CASSPYGRGTSGTYNEQYF
J: TRBJ1-1; V: TRBV19; D: .; size: .; DNA: TGTGCCAGTAGCCCGACAGGAGGAATGAACACTGAAGCTTTCTTT; CDR3: CASSPTGGMNTEAFF
J: TRBJ2-6; V: TRBV15; D: .; size: few; DNA: TGTGCCACCAGCAGAGATGGGGCAGTTGGGGCCAACGTCCTGACTTTC; CDR3: CATSRDGAVGANVLTF
J: TRBJ2-7; V: TRBV6-2/TRBV6-3; D: TRBD1; size: few; DNA: TGTGCCAGCAGTTCTACCGGGACAGGGGCCAGGTACGAGCAGTACTTC; CDR3: CASSSTGTGARYEQYF